The 32 T cell receptor beta chains given below trace back to one sample, sequenced in a study of T cells in Graves' hyperthyroidism and ophthalmopathy. The source material, RNA transcripts, was used to amplify TCR beta CDR3 regions. TCR CDR3 underwent first-round RT-PCR with the HTBI primer set. TCRdb redid the calling of the multiplex PCR reads with MiXCR, one entry per CDR3 protein. The table shows roughly 700,000 distinct CDR3 sequences, with around 15% occurring only once. Input material: blood. Receptor source: a woman between 18 and 30 years old with Graves' hyperthyroidism.

There are a few counts of this clonotype. The rearrangement links TRBV28 to TRBJ2-7; no firm D call. The germline V gene has CDR1 MDHEN and CDR2 SYDVKM. Trimming cost V 7 bases and J 3 bases, with 13 bases left between them. This CDR3 is 13 amino acids long. CDR3 DNA: TGTGCCAGCAACCCTACACTCCTCTACGAGCAGTACTTC. This encodes CASNPTLLYEQYF.

This clonotype was detected many times. This chain uses TRBV20-1 with TRBJ1-2; unclear D gene. Trimming took 3 bases from V and 4 from J, leaving 12 bases between them. Germline V lookup: CDR1 DFQATT, CDR2 SNEGSKA (reference sequence). This CDR3 has 13 amino acids. The chain's CDR3 is CSASPGPFYGYTF. The CDR3 nucleotides read TGCAGTGCTAGTCCAGGTCCATTCTATGGCTACACCTTC.

This chain joins TRBV20-1 and TRBJ1-1, with no clear D. Trimming took off 5 bases at V and 11 bases at J, with 21 bases between the two ends. The CDR3 totals 13 residues. CDR1 is DFQATT, CDR2 SNEGSKA, per germline (reference sequence). DNA of the CDR3: TGCAGTGCTCCATCAGAATCCTTTGGGGTCGCTTTCTTT. Translating it yields CSAPSESFGVAFF.

This clonotype has a count of ten or more. V gene TRBV5-6 combines with J gene TRBJ2-1, with 9 nucleotides matching TRBD1. This CDR3 spans 14 amino acids. Losses at the gene ends were 3 bases for V and 10 bases for J; bases not matched to a gene: 8. Germline CDR1 and CDR2: SGHDT and YYEEEE. The CDR3 here is CASSYGTGFNEQFF. The DNA for the CDR3 is TGTGCCAGCAGCTACGGGACAGGGTTTAACGAGCAGTTCTTC.

This clonotype was counted between two and nine times. The V and J genes are TRBV11-2 and TRBJ1-2; no reliable D call. Germline V lookup: CDR1 SGHAT, CDR2 FQNNGV. There are 11 residues in the CDR3. V lost 4 bases and J 12 bases, leaving 12 bases between the germline ends. The CDR3 loop reads CASSWENVHTF. CDR3 coding DNA: TGTGCCAGCAGCTGGGAGAACGTTCACACCTTC.

In its sample, this clonotype was seen a few times. This chain joins TRBV19 and TRBJ1-2, with D perhaps TRBD1 (6 bases). The V gene's germline CDR1 is LNHDA and CDR2 SQIVND (reference sequence). This CDR3 is built from 13 residues. V lost 2 bases and J 4 bases, leaving 8 bases between the germline ends. CDR3 in amino acids: CASSIRGSYGYTF. CDR3 nucleotides: TGTGCCAGTAGTATAAGGGGGAGCTATGGCTACACCTTC.

Many counts were recorded for this clonotype. J is TRBJ2-4 and V is TRBV28; possibly TRBD1 for D (5 bases). The CDR3 is 18 residues long. CDR1 and CDR2 from the germline V gene are MDHEN and SYDVKM. The V end lost 6 bases, the J end lost 1 base, and 22 bases lay between the germline ends. The CDR3 loop is CASSHGWVRAWAKNIQYF. CDR3 in DNA: TGTGCCAGCAGCCATGGGTGGGTCAGGGCTTGGGCCAAAAACATTCAGTACTTC.

This clonotype was picked up many times. The V gene is TRBV5-8, the J gene TRBJ1-2; D unresolved. V lost 7 bases, J lost 0 bases, and 19 bases lay in between. The CDR3 extends over 16 amino acids. Germline V CDR1 and CDR2: SGHTS, YDEGEE. The CDR3 DNA is TGTGCCAGCGGCGCGGGGAATAAGTTAGCTAACTATGGCTACACCTTC. This sequence encodes CASGAGNKLANYGYTF.

This clonotype was counted ten times or more. This sequence joins TRBV11-2 and TRBJ2-3, with D tentatively TRBD2 (6 bases). The V and J ends lost 3 bases and 3 bases respectively, with 10 bases between them. CDR1 SGHAT and CDR2 FQNNGV come from the germline V gene. The CDR3 length is 14 residues. As DNA, the CDR3 is TGTGCCAGCAGCTTTCGGGAGAGGACAGATACGCAGTATTTT. Translating gives CASSFRERTDTQYF.

The chain recombines TRBV30 with TRBJ1-2; D may be TRBD1 (6 bases). Germline V gene data show CDR1 as GTSNPN and CDR2 as SVGIG (reference sequence). CDR3 length equals 11 residues. Trimming removed 2 bases at V and 13 bases at J, with 14 bases between. In DNA form, the CDR3 reads TGTGCCTGGAGTATCATGGGGGCACCCACCTTC. As protein: CAWSIMGAPTF. The complete variable domain, with remaining parts taken from reference TRBV30 and TRBJ1-2, reads SQTIHQWPATLVQPVGSPLSLECTVEGTSNPNLYWYRQAAGRGLQLLFYSVGIGQISSEVPQNLSASRPQDRQFILSSKKLLLSDSGFYLCAWSIMGAPTFGSGTRLTVV.

V gene TRBV11-2 combines with J gene TRBJ1-1, with a tentative D call TRBD1 (5 bases). V lost 3 bases and J 6 bases, leaving 14 bases between the germline ends. This CDR3 is 14 amino acids long. Germline values: CDR1 SGHAT, CDR2 FQNNGV. CDR3: CASSFEGTGSEAFF. DNA for the CDR3: TGTGCCAGCAGCTTTGAGGGGACTGGTTCTGAAGCTTTCTTT.

Concerning this clonotype: The junction departs from the called germline gene at one end, perhaps through a read error. The chain joins TRBV7-2 to TRBJ1-2, with TRBD1 as a possible D gene (6 bases). CDR3 size: 14 residues. Germline lookup yields CDR1 SGHTA and CDR2 FQGNSA. The CDR3 loop is CVSTKGGSNYGYTF. CDR3 bases: TGTGTCAGCACCAAGGGGGGTTCGAACTATGGCTACACCTTC.

Notes on this clonotype: A read error may be the cause here, since a much bigger clone is one base away. The chain joins TRBV9 to TRBJ2-7; TRBD2 agrees at 7 bases. This CDR3 is built from 15 residues. Germline CDR1 SGDLS, CDR2 YYNGEE. The CDR3 protein is CASSVGGSLSYERYF. Here the CDR3 DNA reads TGTGCCAGCAGCGTAGGCGGGAGCCTCTCCTACGAGCGGTACTTC.

This clonotype was counted ten times or more. The V call is TRBV20-1, the J call TRBJ2-1, with a possible D match to TRBD2 (6 bases). V lost 2 bases and J lost 4, with 12 bases in between. Germline CDR1 is DFQATT and CDR2 is SNEGSKA (reference sequence). This CDR3 spans 14 amino acids. The CDR3: CSARWLAIYNEQFF. The DNA for the CDR3 is TGCAGTGCTAGATGGCTAGCGATTTACAATGAGCAGTTCTTC.

This clonotype was seen repeatedly, ten times or more. The chain uses TRBV7-2 and TRBJ2-7; tentatively, D is TRBD2 (5 bases). Germline V lookup: CDR1 SGHTA, CDR2 FQGNSA. The CDR3 loop spans 15 amino acids. V lost 3 bases to trimming and J lost 2 bases, with 14 bases between them. The CDR3, as DNA: TGTGCCAGCAGCTTCGGGGTCCCCCTCCCCTACGAGCAGTACTTC. Its translation: CASSFGVPLPYEQYF.

This clonotype was recorded at least ten times. This chain joins TRBV20-1 and TRBJ1-6; D not resolved. The CDR3 runs 14 residues. Per the germline V gene, CDR1 is DFQATT and CDR2 is SNEGSKA (reference sequence). Between the trimmed V and J ends, which lost 4 bases and 3 bases, there was a span of 10 bases. The DNA of the CDR3 is TGCAGTGCTAAGGCAACAGACTATAATTCACCCCTCCACTTT. Translating gives CSAKATDYNSPLHF.

This clonotype was observed at least ten times. The rearrangement joins TRBV2 to TRBJ2-1; TRBD2 aligns across 10 bases. V lost 9 bases and J lost 8; bases outside the gene matches: 10. The CDR3 consists of 14 residues. CDR1 and CDR2 (germline): SNHLY, FYNNEI. DNA of the CDR3: TGTGCCAGTACCGGGACTAGCGCCGGCGATGAGCAGTTCTTC. Translation: CASTGTSAGDEQFF.

The chain combines TRBV27 with TRBJ1-2; TRBD1 might be the D (6 bases). This CDR3 is 13 amino acids long. Per germline, CDR1 MNHEY and CDR2 SMNVEV (reference sequence). V lost 7 bases and J 8 bases, leaving 17 bases between the germline ends. CDR3 DNA: TGTGCCAGCAAATTGGGGGGGCTAGGAGGCTACACCTTC. Residues: CASKLGGLGGYTF.

This clonotype has a count of ten or more. V gene TRBV28 combines with J gene TRBJ2-7; maybe TRBD2 (5 bases). The V gene lost 6 bases and the J gene lost 0 bases, with 9 bases spanning the gap. The CDR3 has 13 residues. Per germline, CDR1 MDHEN and CDR2 SYDVKM. Here the CDR3 reads CASRPGSSYEQYF. CDR3 in DNA: TGTGCCAGCAGGCCTGGGAGCTCCTACGAGCAGTACTTC.

DNA for the CDR3: TGTGCCAGTAGTATCGGGCAGACGGGACTAGCGGGTCTGATATCTAGCACAGATACGCAGTATTTT. Translated: CASSIGQTGLAGLISSTDTQYF. V is TRBV19 and J is TRBJ2-3, with TRBD2 matching over 12 bases. Germline V gene lookup returns CDR1 LNHDA and CDR2 SQIVND (reference sequence). The CDR3 is 22 residues long. After removal of 3 bases from V and 0 bases from J, the junction contained 19 bases not matched to a gene.

The chain has TRBV18 and TRBJ2-2; D unclear. Trimming took 6 bases from V and 3 from J, leaving 14 bases between them. The CDR3 has 15 residues. CDR1 is KGHSH, CDR2 LQKENI, per germline. As DNA, the CDR3 is TGTGCCAGCTCCCGCCTGGTTGGGTACACCGGGGAGCTGTTTTTT. Protein product: CASSRLVGYTGELFF. The full variable domain, its missing parts supplied by reference TRBV18 and TRBJ2-2, is NAGVMQNPRHLVRRRGQEARLRCSPMKGHSHVYWYRQLPEEGLKFMVYLQKENIIDESGMPKERFSAEFPKEGPSILRIQQVVRGDSAAYFCASSRLVGYTGELFFGEGSRLTVL.

In its sample, this clonotype was seen a few times. This chain connects TRBV29-1 to TRBJ1-2; D is unresolved. The germline V and J ends were trimmed by 5 bases and 6 bases, with 10 bases remaining between them. Germline V gene data show CDR1 as SQVTM and CDR2 as ANQGSEA. The CDR3 covers 11 residues. CDR3 sequence: CSVQRGDGYTF. The CDR3 DNA follows: TGCAGCGTTCAAAGAGGAGATGGCTACACCTTC.

This clonotype was seen ten or more times. V and J are TRBV28 and TRBJ1-2, with a possible D match to TRBD1 (5 bases). The V and J ends lost 7 bases and 0 bases respectively, with 18 bases between them. The CDR3 sequence is 16 residues long. The germline V gene encodes CDR1 MDHEN and CDR2 SYDVKM. In DNA form, the CDR3 reads TGTGCCAGCACTCTTACGGGGGGAGCCTCTAACTATGGCTACACCTTC. It specifies CASTLTGGASNYGYTF.

A few counts support this clonotype. V is TRBV7-3 and J is TRBJ2-1, with TRBD1 identical over 12 bases. The CDR3 is made up of 15 amino acids. V lost 0 bases and J lost 15; bases outside the gene matches: 9. CDR1 SGHTA and CDR2 FQGTGA come from the germline V gene. The CDR3 nucleotides read TGTGCCAGCAGCTTAACTTCGGGACAGGGGGCGAAGGCGTTCTTC. Translated: CASSLTSGQGAKAFF.

This clonotype was observed many times. V is TRBV3-1 and J is TRBJ1-1, with TRBD1 as a possible D gene (5 bases). The germline CDR1 and CDR2 sequences are LGHDT and YNNKEL (reference sequence). CDR3 length: 15 residues. Trimming removed 0 bases from V and 4 bases from J, with 12 bases in between. The CDR3: CASSQDDRRGTEAFF. In DNA, the CDR3 is TGTGCCAGCAGCCAAGACGACAGAAGGGGCACTGAAGCTTTCTTT.

This clonotype has only a few counts. This chain uses TRBV4-3 with TRBJ1-3; D unresolved. Germline CDR1 LGHNA, CDR2 YSLEER. The CDR3 extends over 17 amino acids. V gave up 0 bases and J gave up 2 bases, with 14 bases separating them. The CDR3 sequence is CASSQELWPGAGNTIYF. CDR3 in DNA: TGCGCCAGCAGCCAAGAACTTTGGCCTGGGGCTGGAAACACCATATATTTT.

This clonotype was counted between two and nine times. The V and J genes are TRBV28 and TRBJ1-2; 8 bases fit TRBD1. J was trimmed by 8 bases and V by 8 bases; bases with no gene match: 16. The CDR3 spans 15 residues. Germline lookup yields CDR1 MDHEN and CDR2 SYDVKM. In nucleotides, the CDR3 is TGTGCCAGCCGCTCGGCGGACAGGGACCGCCGGGGCTACACCTTC. This gives the protein CASRSADRDRRGYTF.

V gene TRBV27 combines with J gene TRBJ2-7; D remains ambiguous. V dropped 0 bases and J dropped 0 bases, with 24 bases sitting between them. From germline, CDR1 is MNHEY and CDR2 SMNVEV (reference sequence). The CDR3 runs 20 residues. This chain's CDR3 is CASSLSLVKQPLRSSYEQYF. Written as DNA, the CDR3 is TGTGCCAGCAGTTTATCGTTAGTGAAGCAACCTCTAAGGAGCTCCTACGAGCAGTACTTC.

This clonotype showed up many times. This chain links TRBV12-5 with TRBJ2-1, with 10 bases matching TRBD2. The CDR3 sequence is 19 residues long. Trimming took 2 bases from V and 4 from J; bases not matched to a gene: 14. Germline CDR1 is LGHNT and CDR2 is FRNRAP. This CDR3 is CASGLSEGWASGGYNEQFF. The CDR3 coding sequence is TGTGCTAGTGGTTTGAGTGAGGGATGGGCTAGCGGGGGATACAATGAGCAGTTCTTC.

This clonotype was counted a few times. This sequence joins TRBV30 and TRBJ2-7; 7 bases align to TRBD2. The trim removed 0 bases at V and 4 bases at J, leaving 9 bases unmatched. The CDR3 sequence is 15 residues long. CDR1 is GTSNPN, CDR2 SVGIG, per germline (reference sequence). CDR3 sequence reads: CAWSVLGREKYEQYF. DNA of the CDR3: TGTGCCTGGAGTGTTCTTGGGCGGGAGAAGTACGAGCAGTACTTC.

This clonotype was observed many times. The chain recombines TRBV12-5 with TRBJ1-1, with D tentatively TRBD1 (5 bases). This CDR3 region has 17 residues. The germline V gene has CDR1 LGHNT and CDR2 FRNRAP. The V end lost 6 bases, the J end lost 4 bases, and 24 bases lay between the germline ends. The CDR3 coding sequence is TGTGCTAGTGGCCGGGGGTACAGGATAGACGAGATCACTGAAGCTTTCTTT. Its translation: CASGRGYRIDEITEAFF.

V gene TRBV20-1 combines with J gene TRBJ2-3, with 10 positions matching TRBD1. There are 14 residues in the CDR3. The ends lost 4 bases at V and 4 bases at J; junction bases unmatched: 5. CDR1 and CDR2 from the germline V gene are DFQATT and SNEGSKA (reference sequence). The CDR3 loop reads CSAIDRGRPDTQYF. The CDR3 DNA sequence: TGCAGTGCTATCGACAGGGGGCGGCCAGATACGCAGTATTTT.